This T cell receptor (beta chain) was sequenced for a study of cytomegalovirus exposure and HLA in healthy donors. Looked up from germline, CDR1 is MNHEY and CDR2 is SVGAGI. Trimming removed 1 base at V and 10 bases at J, with 7 bases between. The CDR3 runs 11 residues. TCRdb's table, derived via immunoSEQ multiplex PCR, lists solely in-frame clones and lacks some. The sample carries about 130,000 clones, 89% recorded once. The receptor was isolated from a woman between 18 and 29 years old in good health and CMV-seropositive. Sequencing was done on a sample of PBMCs. The chain recombines TRBV6-5 with TRBJ1-1; D is undetermined. Written as DNA, the CDR3 is TGTGCCAGCAGTTACTACACCAGAGCTTTCTTT. The encoded protein is CASSYYTRAFF.